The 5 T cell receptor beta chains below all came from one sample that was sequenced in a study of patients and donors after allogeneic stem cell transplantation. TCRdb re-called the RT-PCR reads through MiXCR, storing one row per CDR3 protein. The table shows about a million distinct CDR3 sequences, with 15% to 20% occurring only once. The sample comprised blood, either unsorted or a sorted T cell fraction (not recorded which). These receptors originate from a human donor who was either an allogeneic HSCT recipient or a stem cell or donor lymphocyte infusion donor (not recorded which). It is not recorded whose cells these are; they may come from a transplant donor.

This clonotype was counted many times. For the CDR3, the DNA is TGTGCCATCAGCAACGACAGGGGCCGGGGCTACACCTTC. Its translation: CAISNDRGRGYTF. This chain uses TRBV10-3 with TRBJ1-2, with 8 bases that match TRBD1. Trimming at V came to 6 bases and at J to 8 bases, leaving 8 bases not matched to a gene. This CDR3 region has 13 residues. In germline, CDR1 is ENHRY, CDR2 SYGVKD.

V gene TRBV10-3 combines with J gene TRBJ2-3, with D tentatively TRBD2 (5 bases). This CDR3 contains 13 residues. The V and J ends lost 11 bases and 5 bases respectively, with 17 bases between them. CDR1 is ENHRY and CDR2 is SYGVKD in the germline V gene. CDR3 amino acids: CASGLAPGDTQYF. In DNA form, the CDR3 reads TGTGCCTCCGGACTGGCGCCCGGAGATACGCAGTATTTT.

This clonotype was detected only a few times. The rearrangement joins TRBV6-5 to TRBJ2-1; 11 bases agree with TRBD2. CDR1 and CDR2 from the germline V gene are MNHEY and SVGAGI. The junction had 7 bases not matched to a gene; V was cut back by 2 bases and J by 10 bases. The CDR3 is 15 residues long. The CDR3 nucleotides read TGTGCCAGCAGTTACGACACTAGCGGGAGCTACGAGCAGTTCTTC. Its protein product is CASSYDTSGSYEQFF.

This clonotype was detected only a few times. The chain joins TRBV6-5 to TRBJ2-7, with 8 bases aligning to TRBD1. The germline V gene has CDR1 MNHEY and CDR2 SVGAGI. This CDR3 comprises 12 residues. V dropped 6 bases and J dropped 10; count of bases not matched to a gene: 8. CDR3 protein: CASSPDRVSQYF. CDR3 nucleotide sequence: TGTGCCAGCAGCCCGGACAGGGTTTCTCAGTACTTC.

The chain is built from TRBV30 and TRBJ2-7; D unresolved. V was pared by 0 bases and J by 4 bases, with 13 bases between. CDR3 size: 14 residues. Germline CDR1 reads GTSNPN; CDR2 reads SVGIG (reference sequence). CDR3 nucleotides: TGTGCCTGGAGTGTACGGCTAGTCGGGTACGAGCAGTACTTC. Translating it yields CAWSVRLVGYEQYF. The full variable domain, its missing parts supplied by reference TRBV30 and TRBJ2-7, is SQTIHQWPATLVQPVGSPLSLECTVEGTSNPNLYWYRQAAGRGLQLLFYSVGIGQISSEVPQNLSASRPQDRQFILSSKKLLLSDSGFYLCAWSVRLVGYEQYFGPGTRLTVT.